This is a list of T cell receptor beta chains from one sample in a study of cytomegalovirus exposure and HLA in healthy donors. Libraries were prepared by immunoSEQ multiplex PCR; TCRdb keeps only in-frame clonotypes and omits some of them. The sample comprises about 82,000 clones, less than 85% of which are singletons, and 13% rests with the top ten. The material sequenced was PBMCs. The receptors derive from a human donor in good health. The CDR3 runs from the conserved cysteine through the conserved F or W. Each record gives: D gene, clone size, J gene, V gene, CDR3 protein, CDR3 DNA. A D gene is named only where the DNA matches it firmly. A row's size may be missing; if present it is once, few, many or a size class.

- | few | TRBJ1-1 | TRBV6-5 | CASSYLPWPQNTEAFF | TGTGCCAGCAGTTACCTTCCGTGGCCTCAGAACACTGAAGCTTTCTTT
- | - | TRBJ1-3 | TRBV7-6 | CASSFGLGDTIYF | TGTGCCAGCAGCTTCGGTCTCGGGGACACCATATATTTT
TRBD1 | - | TRBJ1-1 | TRBV11-3 | CASSGGQGRDTEAFF | TGTGCCAGCAGCGGTGGACAGGGTCGCGACACTGAAGCTTTCTTT
TRBD1 | - | TRBJ1-1 | TRBV4-3 | CASSQDRGTGVMNPEAFF | TGCGCCAGCAGCCAAGATCGGGGGACAGGGGTCATGAACCCTGAAGCTTTCTTT
TRBD1 | - | TRBJ2-1 | TRBV4-3 | CASSRSQGALYNEQFF | TGCGCCAGCAGCCGGAGTCAGGGGGCCCTTTACAATGAGCAGTTCTTC
TRBD1 | - | TRBJ1-1 | TRBV6-5 | CASVRQGGNTEAFF | TGTGCCAGCGTCCGACAGGGCGGGAACACTGAAGCTTTCTTT
- | - | TRBJ2-1 | TRBV5-1 | CASKGLPSSYNEQFF | TGCGCCAGTAAGGGACTCCCAAGCTCCTACAATGAGCAGTTCTTC
- | many | TRBJ1-2 | TRBV13 | CASSLIRVHNYGYTF | TGTGCCAGCAGCTTAATCAGGGTCCATAACTATGGCTACACCTTC
- | - | TRBJ2-3 | TRBV29-1 | CSVEGTPGDFEWNTQYF | TGCAGCGTTGAAGGCACCCCCGGGGATTTCGAATGGAATACGCAGTATTTT
- | - | TRBJ2-7 | TRBV7-9 | CASSLTVFSYEQYF | TGTGCCAGCAGCCTAACAGTCTTCTCCTACGAGCAGTACTTC
- | - | TRBJ2-7 | TRBV12-5 | CASGSGSSYEQYF | TGTGCTAGTGGTTCCGGTTCCTCCTACGAGCAGTACTTC
- | - | TRBJ1-2 | TRBV29-1 | CSVALGREGTRGYPF | TGCAGCGTCGCCTTAGGCAGGGAGGGTACTCGTGGCTACCCCTTC
- | - | TRBJ1-2 | TRBV2 | CASKPHLQDKGEGYTF | TGTGCCAGCAAGCCCCACTTACAGGATAAAGGGGAAGGCTACACCTTC
- | - | TRBJ1-1 | TRBV5-4 | CASSWGGSEDTEAFF | TGTGCCAGCAGCTGGGGAGGGTCAGAGGACACTGAAGCTTTCTTT
- | - | TRBJ2-2 | TRBV5-1 | CASSLGDNTGELFF | TGTGCCAGCAGCTTGGGAGATAACACCGGGGAGCTGTTTTTT
TRBD1 | - | TRBJ2-3 | TRBV7-9 | CASREEGQSTDTQYF | TGTGCCAGCAGGGAAGAGGGACAGAGCACAGATACGCAGTATTTT
- | - | TRBJ1-2 | TRBV6-1 | CASSVRVNYGYTF | TGTGCCAGCAGTGTGAGGGTTAACTATGGCTACACCTTC
- | once | TRBJ2-5 | TRBV6-6 | CASSYPSGNQETQYF | TGTGCCAGCAGTTACCCATCAGGTAACCAAGAGACCCAGTACTTC
- | - | TRBJ2-1 | TRBV4-3 | CASSQDFGGRSYNEQFF | TGCGCCAGCAGCCAAGATTTCGGAGGGCGCTCCTACAATGAGCAGTTCTTC
- | - | TRBJ2-5 | TRBV21-1 | CASGQSVGETQYF | TGTGCCAGCGGCCAGAGCGTGGGAGAGACCCAGTACTTC
TRBD1 | - | TRBJ1-1 | TRBV7-9 | CSSSLGFTRGRVTEAFF | TGTTCCAGCAGCTTAGGATTTACCAGGGGGCGCGTCACTGAAGCTTTCTTT
- | once | TRBJ1-3 | TRBV2 | CASSVRGGNTIYF | TGTGCCAGCAGTGTTAGGGGTGGAAACACCATATATTTT
- | - | TRBJ1-1 | TRBV4-3 | CASSHSLMNTEAFF | TGCGCCAGCAGCCATTCACTTATGAACACTGAAGCTTTCTTT
TRBD1 | - | TRBJ1-5 | TRBV19 | CASSIWQGAPSQPQHF | TGTGCCAGTAGTATTTGGCAGGGGGCGCCTAGTCAGCCCCAGCATTTT
TRBD1 | - | TRBJ1-2 | TRBV5-6 | CASSRQGAGGGYTF | TGTGCCAGCAGCCGACAGGGGGCTGGTGGTGGCTACACCTTC
TRBD2 | - | TRBJ2-5 | TRBV5-1 | CASSLALAGGLYQETQYF | TGCGCCAGCAGCTTGGCCCTAGCGGGGGGACTGTACCAAGAGACCCAGTACTTC
TRBD1 | once | TRBJ2-4 | TRBV19 | CASSTGGEGTKNIQYF | TGTGCCAGTAGCACAGGGGGCGAAGGGACCAAAAACATTCAGTACTTC
- | few | TRBJ1-1 | TRBV7-9 | CASSLSQRNTEAFF | TGTGCCAGCAGCTTAAGCCAAAGGAACACTGAAGCTTTCTTT
- | - | TRBJ1-5 | TRBV19 | CASSGANQPQHF | TGTGCCTCCTCAGGGGCCAATCAGCCCCAGCATTTT
- | - | TRBJ1-5 | TRBV21-1 | CASSKDGSHQAQNF | TGTGCCAGCAGCAAAGATGGAAGTCATCAGGCCCAGAATTTT
- | - | TRBJ2-6 | TRBV14 | CASSHVGAGDASGANVLTF | TGTGCCAGCAGCCATGTTGGGGCAGGGGACGCCTCTGGGGCCAACGTCCTGACTTTC
TRBD1 | few | TRBJ1-4 | TRBV15 | CATSRDQGALIKLFF | TGTGCCACCAGCAGAGATCAGGGGGCCCTGATCAAACTGTTTTTT
- | - | TRBJ1-3 | TRBV14 | CASSIQGKSPTIYF | TGTGCCAGCAGCATACAGGGAAAAAGCCCCACCATATATTTT